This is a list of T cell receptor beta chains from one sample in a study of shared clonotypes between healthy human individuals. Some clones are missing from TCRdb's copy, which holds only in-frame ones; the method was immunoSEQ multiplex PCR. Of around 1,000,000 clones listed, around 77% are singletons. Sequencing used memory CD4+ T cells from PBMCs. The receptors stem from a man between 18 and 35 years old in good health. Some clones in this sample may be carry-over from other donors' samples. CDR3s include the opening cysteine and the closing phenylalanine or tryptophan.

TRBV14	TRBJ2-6	CASSQQEGTVFSGANVLTF
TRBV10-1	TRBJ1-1	CASSEGDREAFF
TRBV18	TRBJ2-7	CASSPPGGIYEQYF
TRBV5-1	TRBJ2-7	CASSWTSGSANLGYEQYF
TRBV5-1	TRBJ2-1	CASSPNWGGEQFF
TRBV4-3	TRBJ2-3	CASSQDRARTDTQYF
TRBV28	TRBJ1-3	CASSFPASGQTSGNTIYF
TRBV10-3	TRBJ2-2	CAISEWQGISGELFF
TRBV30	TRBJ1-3	CAWSPGNTIYF
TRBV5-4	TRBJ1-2	CASSSKGENGYTF
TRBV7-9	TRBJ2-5	CASSTDRGETQYF
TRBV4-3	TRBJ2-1	CASSPSQGNTGEQFF
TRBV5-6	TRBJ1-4	CASSLAGGASNEKLFF
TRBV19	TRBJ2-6	CASSATVSGANVLTF
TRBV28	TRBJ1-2	CASSSTGGPYYGYTF
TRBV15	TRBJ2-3	CATSRAISNTDTQYF
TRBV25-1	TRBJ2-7	CASSREIRGRVYF
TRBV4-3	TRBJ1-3	CASSQTQGISGNTIYF
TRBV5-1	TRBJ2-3	CASSLVPTQGVRTDTQYF
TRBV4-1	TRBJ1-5	CASSQEGRIQPQHF
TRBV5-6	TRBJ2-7	CASSYRDLYEQYF
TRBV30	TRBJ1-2	CAWSGGGNYGYTF
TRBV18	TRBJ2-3	CASSLTLGDTQYF
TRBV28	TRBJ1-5	CASSLSSPGGLQPQHF
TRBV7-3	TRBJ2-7	CASSLTAGGTVYEQYF
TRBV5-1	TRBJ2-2	CASSLVSGDTGELFF
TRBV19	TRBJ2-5	CASSWGQGEETQYF
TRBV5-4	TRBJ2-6	CASSLNWVSSSGANVLTF
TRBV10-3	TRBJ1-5	CAISGGQGLDSNQPQHF
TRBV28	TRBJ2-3	CASSQTSGGSTDTQYF
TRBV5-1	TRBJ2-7	CASSTDRNTYEQYF
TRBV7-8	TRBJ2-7	CASSPEDSSVVEQYF
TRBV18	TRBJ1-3	CASSPRSTSGNTIYF
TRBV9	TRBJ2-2	CASSSLAGITGELFF
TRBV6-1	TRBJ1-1	CASSDPGRSGAFF
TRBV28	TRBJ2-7	CASSLYRDGSSYEQYF
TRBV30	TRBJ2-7	CAWSVLVNYEQYF
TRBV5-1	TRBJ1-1	CASSLGPGMNTEAFF
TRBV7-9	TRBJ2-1	CASSRTSDEQFF
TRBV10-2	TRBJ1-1	CASKTGTGVLRAFF
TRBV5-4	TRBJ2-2	CASSPINTGELFF
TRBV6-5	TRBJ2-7	CASRGGRYYEQYF
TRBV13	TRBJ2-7	CASSYGVSGSSYEQYF
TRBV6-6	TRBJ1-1	CASSPGQGFHTEAFF
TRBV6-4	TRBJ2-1	CASSRQGVGNEQFF
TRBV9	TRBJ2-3	CATTHPPLTNTQYF
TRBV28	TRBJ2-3	CASSPGVTREGPDTQYF
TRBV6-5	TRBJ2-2	CASSYSRTGELFF
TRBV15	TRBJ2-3	CATSDPSGSADTQYF
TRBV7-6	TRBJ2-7	CASSLAINEQYF
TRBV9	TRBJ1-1	CASSVAGMNTEAFF
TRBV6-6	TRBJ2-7	CASSYARSSYEQYF
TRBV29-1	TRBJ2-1	CSVESSGHISYNEQFF
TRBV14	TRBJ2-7	CASSQYPPGTQYF
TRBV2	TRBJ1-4	CASRTSVGEKLFF
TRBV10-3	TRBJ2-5	CAISETGTRGTQYF